This TCR beta chain emerged from a study of control samples from healthy donors and cancer patients. Method: immunoSEQ multiplex PCR; TCRdb's copy keeps in-frame clones and lacks some. There are more than 95,000 clones in the sample; approximately 90% occur only once, and approximately 2.2% lies in the top ten. The receptor's source is a woman in her 70s in good health. The sample taken for sequencing was blood.

In DNA form, the CDR3 reads TGTGCCAGCAGCCAAGTTTTCGGAGGGGCTGAAGCTTTCTTT. It specifies CASSQVFGGAEAFF. The V gene is TRBV3-1 (or the pseudogene TRBV3-2), the J gene TRBJ1-1; maybe TRBD1 (5 bases). There are 14 residues in the CDR3. Trimming pared 1 base from V and 6 bases from J, leaving 12 bases between. Germline CDR1 reads LGHDT; CDR2 reads YNNKEL (reference sequence).